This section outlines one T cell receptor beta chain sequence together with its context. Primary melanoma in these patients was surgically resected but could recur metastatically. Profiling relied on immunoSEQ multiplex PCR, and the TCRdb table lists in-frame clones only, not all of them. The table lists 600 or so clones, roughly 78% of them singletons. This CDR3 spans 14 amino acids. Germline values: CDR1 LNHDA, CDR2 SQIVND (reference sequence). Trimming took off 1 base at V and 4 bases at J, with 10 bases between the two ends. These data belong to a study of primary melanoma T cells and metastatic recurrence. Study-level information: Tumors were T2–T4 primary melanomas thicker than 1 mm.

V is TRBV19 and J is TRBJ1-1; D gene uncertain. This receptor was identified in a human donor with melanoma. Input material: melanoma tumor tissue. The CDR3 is CASSIAGLVTEAFF. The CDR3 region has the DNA TGTGCCAGTAGTATAGCTGGGTTAGTCACTGAAGCTTTCTTT.